This T cell receptor beta chain is drawn from a study of blood T cell repertoires in COVID-19 (dated by TCRdb to 2018 to 2020). General notes on the study: Samples from collaborators originated in the United States, Italy and Spain and spanned both the acute and convalescent phases of COVID-19. The samples were drawn from the first 160 participants of the ongoing ImmuneRACE study and from under 1,500 subjects provided by 6 global collaborators. The dataset comprised deeply sampled blood TCRbeta repertoires from subjects exposed to, actively infected with, or recovered from COVID-19. The prospective study material was composed of cDNA or gDNA derived from T cells, B-cell-depleted T cells, or PBMCs. The repertoires were released in a freely available public database intended as a resource for research on the immune response to SARS-CoV-2. The sample metadata nearly always contained a de-identified subject ID, COVID-19 status, age in years and sex. Where available, HLA class I and class II types were obtained from metadata supplied by the sample provider rather than from assay-based typing.

Details on this clone: The antigen this receptor binds is unknown. The record has no base qualities; no much larger clone is one base away.

The full study reports these points: Clinical and demographic metadata were provided uncurated, with the amount varying by source and participant.

TCRbeta CDR3 regions were amplified from genomic DNA by means of the immunoSEQ Assay, a bias-controlled multiplex PCR. As for the authors' bioinformatics: Nucleated cell counts per sample were estimated from amplification of reference gene primers within the assay. To quantify the absolute abundance of each unique TCRbeta CDR3 rearrangement, sequence reads were collapsed and filtered. For each sample, productive Simpson clonality was calculated by taking the square root of Simpson's diversity index across productive rearrangements. TCRdb holds this immuneACCESS table with in-frame rearrangements only. Some clones are missing; in checked studies, unresolved V genes explain under half, and the rest has no known cause. The V and J calls and clone size come from that table; D and trimming were worked out from the DNA. This sample lists under 500,000 clones; 75% to 90% were detected once. The top ten hold roughly 4.3% of the sample.

V is cut by 7 bases and J by 7 bases, and the space between the germline ends is 11 bases. Spanning cysteine to phenylalanine, the CDR3 consists of 12 amino acids. Solely the CDR3 DNA is kept, with 36 bases framed from the first base. Each collaborating institution followed its own protocols to collect whole blood in K2EDTA tubes. For TCRbeta analysis, collaborators shipped samples in one of three forms: frozen whole blood, isolated PBMCs, or DNA extracted from either of those sample types. This receptor chain uses TRBV12-3 or TRBV12-4 and TRBJ2-1; the D gene lacks a confident call. The specimen was peripheral blood. This TCR derives from a woman aged 25 to 39 with acute or convalescent COVID-19. Here the CDR3 is given as CASNRLGNEQFF. The sequenced DNA is TGTGCCAGCAACCGACTCGGAAATGAGCAGTTCTTC.